The source of this TCR beta chain is a study of blood T cell repertoires in COVID-19. Original processing notes: Reference gene primer amplification gave estimated nucleated cell counts. The assay was immunoSEQ multiplex PCR, and TCRdb's table has in-frame clones only and misses some. The V and J calls and clone size come from that table; D and trimming were worked out from the DNA. The sample includes more than 300,000 clones, 89% seen only once; the top ten take 5% to 7%. After removal of 4 bases from V and 0 bases from J, the junction contained 3 bases not matched to a gene. The CDR3 is 15 amino acids. Germline CDR1 and CDR2: KGHSH and LQKENI.

The sequence was collected from a young man who had recovered from COVID-19. The gene calls are TRBV18 and TRBJ1-5, with 7 nucleotides matching TRBD1. Sequencing used peripheral blood. The CDR3 protein is CASSQGALSNQPQHF. CDR3 nucleotides: TGTGCCAGCTCACAGGGGGCCCTTAGCAATCAGCCCCAGCATTTT. The entire variable domain, with the rest obtained from reference TRBV18 and TRBJ1-5, is as follows: NAGVMQNPRHLVRRRGQEARLRCSPMKGHSHVYWYRQLPEEGLKFMVYLQKENIIDESGMPKERFSAEFPKEGPSILRIQQVVRGDSAAYFCASSQGALSNQPQHFGDGTRLSIL.